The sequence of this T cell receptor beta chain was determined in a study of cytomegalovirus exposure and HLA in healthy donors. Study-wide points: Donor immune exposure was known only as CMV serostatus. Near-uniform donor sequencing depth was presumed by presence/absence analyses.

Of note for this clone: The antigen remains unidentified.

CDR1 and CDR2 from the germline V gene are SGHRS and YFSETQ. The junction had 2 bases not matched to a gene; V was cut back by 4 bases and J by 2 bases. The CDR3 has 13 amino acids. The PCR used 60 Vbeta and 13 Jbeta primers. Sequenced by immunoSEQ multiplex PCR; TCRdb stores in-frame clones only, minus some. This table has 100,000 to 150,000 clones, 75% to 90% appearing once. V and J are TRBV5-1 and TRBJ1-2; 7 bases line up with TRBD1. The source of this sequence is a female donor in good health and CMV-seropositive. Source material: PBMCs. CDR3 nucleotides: TGCGCCAGCAGCACACAGGGGAACTATGGCTACACCTTC. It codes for CASSTQGNYGYTF.